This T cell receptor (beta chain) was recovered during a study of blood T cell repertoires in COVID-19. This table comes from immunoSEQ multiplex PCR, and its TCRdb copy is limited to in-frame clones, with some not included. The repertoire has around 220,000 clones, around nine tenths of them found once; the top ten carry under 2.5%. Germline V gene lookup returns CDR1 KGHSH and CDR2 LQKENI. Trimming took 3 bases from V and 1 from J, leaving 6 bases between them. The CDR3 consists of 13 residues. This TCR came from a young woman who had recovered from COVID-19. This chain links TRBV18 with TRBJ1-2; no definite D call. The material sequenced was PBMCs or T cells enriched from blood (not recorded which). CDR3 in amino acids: CASSPRDNYGYTF. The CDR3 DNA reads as TGTGCCAGCTCACCTCGGGATAACTATGGCTACACCTTC.